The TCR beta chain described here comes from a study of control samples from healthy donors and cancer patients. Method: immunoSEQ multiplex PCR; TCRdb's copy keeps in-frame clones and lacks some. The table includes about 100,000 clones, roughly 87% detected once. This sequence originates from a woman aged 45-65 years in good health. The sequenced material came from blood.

The CDR3 here is CASSGLAGLSSYNEQFF. The CDR3 DNA reads as TGTGCCAGCAGCGGACTAGCGGGGCTAAGCTCCTACAATGAGCAGTTCTTC. The V gene is TRBV9, the J gene TRBJ2-1, with 11 nucleotides matching TRBD2. V lost 3 bases, J lost 0 bases, and 5 bases stayed unmatched. CDR3 length equals 17 residues. Germline CDR1 is SGDLS and CDR2 is YYNGEE.